This T cell receptor beta chain was captured in a study of beta chain features in type 1 diabetes. The germline V gene encodes CDR1 SGHTA and CDR2 FQGNSA. This CDR3 contains 16 residues. After removal of 0 bases from V and 0 bases from J, the junction contained 4 bases not matched to a gene. Sequencing targeted expressed TCRB transcripts, as all isolated RNA had been reverse transcribed. Sequencing used immunoSEQ multiplex PCR; TCRdb keeps in-frame clones, though not all of them. The sample gives 350,000 to 450,000 clones, around 14% of which show up once; approximately 0.035% is in the top ten. The J gene is TRBJ2-7, the V gene TRBV7-2; 8 nucleotides align to TRBD1. The sequenced sample was naive CD4+ T cells from blood. The receptor was derived from a man between 25 and 39 years old in good health. CDR3 in amino acids: CASSLAGTGFSYEQYF. CDR3 DNA sequence: TGTGCCAGCAGCTTAGCTGGGACAGGATTCTCCTACGAGCAGTACTTC.